This T cell receptor (beta chain) originates from a study of T cells in Graves' hyperthyroidism and ophthalmopathy. The source material, RNA transcripts, was used to amplify TCR beta CDR3 regions. The HTBI primer set served for first-round RT-PCR of the TCR CDR3. One entry per CDR3 protein, called by TCRdb with MiXCR from the multiplex PCR reads. The sample comprises hundreds of thousands of distinct CDR3 sequences, approximately 14% of which are singletons, and 7.7% rests with the top ten. The study's findings and limits: Most thyroid clonotypes that were expanded above 0.001 also turned up in blood.

This CDR3 spans 15 amino acids. Between the trimmed V and J ends, which lost 3 bases and 2 bases, there was a span of 10 bases. The germline V gene encodes CDR1 SGHVS and CDR2 FQNEAQ. As for this clonotype: Its antigen is not identified.

Across 18 months, stable Graves' hyperthyroidism was marked by no progression to ophthalmopathy. The gene calls are TRBV7-8 and TRBJ2-2, with D possibly being TRBD1 (5 bases). The sequenced material came from blood. This clonotype originated in a woman aged 18-30 years with Graves' hyperthyroidism. CDR3 DNA sequence: TGTGCCAGCAGCTTTGCAGGGTTCAACACCGGGGAGCTGTTTTTT. Protein sequence: CASSFAGFNTGELFF.